The 6 T cell receptor beta chains given below trace back to one sample, sequenced in a study of spatial heterogeneity in lung cancer. Described time point: sample taken at primary tumor resection. Unsorted samples of tumor, nontumor lung or frozen PBMC had their whole RNA sequenced. TCRdb re-derived calls from the 5' RACE reads in MiXCR, one entry per CDR3 protein. This table has 9,500 to 15,000 distinct CDR3 sequences, about 6% appearing once. This specimen was normal lung tissue next to the tumor, taken at surgery. The source of these receptors is a male donor with early-stage non-small cell lung cancer.

This clonotype was recorded once. Possible read error: a much larger clone is one base away. The chain recombines TRBV6-1 with TRBJ1-6, with D perhaps TRBD1 (5 bases). This CDR3 is 14 amino acids long. Germline assignment: CDR1 MNHNS and CDR2 SASEGT. The CDR3 DNA follows: TGTGCCGGCAGTGATTGGGGCCAAGGTCTGCCCCTCCACTTT. Protein: CAGSDWGQGLPLHF.

The sample holds many counts of this clonotype. The V gene is TRBV5-1, the J gene TRBJ2-7; D is unclear. From germline, CDR1 is SGHRS and CDR2 YFSETQ. The CDR3 runs 14 residues. Trimming took 4 bases from V and 5 from J, leaving 16 bases between them. CDR3 in DNA: TGCGCCAGCAGCGGAACGACTGGTACCAACGAGCAGTACTTC. Encoded protein: CASSGTTGTNEQYF.

This clonotype was observed at least ten times. The chain employs TRBV4-2 and TRBJ2-1; TRBD2 matches at 7 bases. Germline assignment: CDR1 LGHNA and CDR2 YNFKEQ. V was pared by 0 bases and J by 5 bases, with 10 bases of the junction left unmatched. This CDR3 has 17 amino acids. CDR3 region: CASSQDLGGSGNNEQFF. CDR3 sequence (DNA): TGTGCCAGCAGCCAAGATCTGGGCGGGAGTGGAAACAATGAGCAGTTCTTC.

This clonotype has ten or more counts. The chain recombines TRBV30 with TRBJ1-1, with D uncertain. In germline, CDR1 is GTSNPN, CDR2 SVGIG (reference sequence). This CDR3 is built from 15 residues. The germline V and J ends were trimmed by 2 bases and 1 base, with 14 bases remaining between them. The CDR3 is CAWSSQEVQNTEAFF. CDR3 coding DNA: TGTGCCTGGAGTAGCCAGGAAGTTCAGAACACTGAAGCTTTCTTT.

This clonotype was found many times. The CDR3 sequence: CASSLVGTWDVGELFF. The DNA for the CDR3 is TGTGCCAGCAGCTTAGTAGGGACTTGGGACGTCGGGGAGCTGTTTTTT. This chain uses TRBV7-6 with TRBJ2-2; tentatively, D is TRBD2 (6 bases). The V gene's germline CDR1 is SGHVS and CDR2 FNYEAQ. The length of the CDR3 is 16 residues. V was clipped by 1 base and J by 7 bases, with 16 bases between them.

This clonotype was picked up a small number of times. V is TRBV12-5 and J is TRBJ2-7; D unclear. In germline, CDR1 is LGHNT, CDR2 FRNRAP. This CDR3 has 17 residues. Trimming removed 5 bases from V and 0 bases from J, with 20 bases in between. CDR3 sequence (DNA): TGTGCTAGTGGTCCACCTCCTACGGGCCCGAGCTCCTACGAGCAGTACTTC. Protein: CASGPPPTGPSSYEQYF.